The source of this T cell receptor (beta chain) is a study of blood T cells in healthy people across ages (dated by TCRdb to between 2014 and 2017). Concerning the study at large: Template switching captured roughly one uniquely barcoded TCR beta cDNA molecule per two T cells in model experiments. Using deep sequencing normalized with unique cDNA molecular identifiers, the study measured how TCR beta repertoire diversity changes with age. The donors were split into four age groups: young (average 16 years), middle-aged (39), aged (62) and long-lived (approximately 80). Using the same blood draw, the study looked at two additional independent replicas of 1 million unique cDNA reads for two donors, one aged 18 to 29 and the other aged 80 or older.

The CDR1 and CDR2 encoded by the germline V gene are SQVTM and ANQGSEA. V is cut back by 1 base and J by 4 bases, with 14 bases in the junction unmatched. From the cysteine up to the phenylalanine, the CDR3 has a length of 17 residues. Just the 51-base CDR3 DNA is kept, in frame starting at base 1. The method was 5' RACE. Sequencing instrument: Illumina HiSeq 2500. A second PCR of about 6 to 11 cycles was performed with a sample-barcoded 5' primer and a J-beta primer mix. Each TCR beta cDNA molecule received a unique molecular identifier from a template-switch 5' adaptor carrying 12 random nucleotides. At least 2.5 million CDR3-containing paired-end reads were obtained from each sample. The Mint cDNA synthesis kit, primed by a TRBC-specific oligonucleotide, was used to synthesize first-strand cDNA from all RNA. All cDNA was treated with uracil-DNA glycosylase and then went through a first 18-cycle PCR with the universal primers M1SS and BC2_uni_R. Under the source paper's analysis protocol: Normalization of each sample was performed by random selection of 1 million high-quality reads, each carrying a distinct molecular identifier. Reads with shared molecular identifiers were discarded instead of being binned into consensus sequences. MiTCR, with a Q25 quality threshold and the strictest error-elimination algorithm, was used for CDR3 identification, clonotype clustering and error correction. A nonparametric unseen species model with Euler transformation was used to estimate a lower bound on total TCR beta diversity. The raw public reads went through TCRdb reprocessing: fastp at Q25, MiXCR clone calling, in-frame beta chains kept. Rows are combined by CDR3 protein, so each entry shows the most common genes and DNA. The V and J calls reflect TCRdb's pipeline rather than the authors' work. Recorded for this sample are 800,000 to 950,000 distinct CDR3 sequences; just under 30% of them occurred a single time. The ten biggest clones cover about 9.4% of the sample.

This clonotype was picked up many times. Its antigen specificity is not known. Base qualities are not recorded, but no much larger clone differs from it by a single base. The full study reports these points: Donor CMV infection status was unknown, potentially confounding age-related changes in expanded clonotypes. Observed TCR beta diversity per million T cells fell roughly linearly with age, and a significant reduction was already apparent by age around 39. Estimates of total diversity from one million sequenced T cells were regarded as lower bounds and underestimates. A strong correlation was found between observed TCR beta diversity and the percentage of naive T cells measured by flow cytometry. The long-lived group showed more naive CD4+ T cells, fewer expanded clones and increased TCR diversity than the aged group, suggesting age selection. Bulk unsorted PBMC profiling prevented conclusive comparison of naive and antigen-experienced compartments.

Systemically healthy Caucasian individuals from Russia, some 38 in total and aged about 6 to 95 years, were included as donors. Each donor gave around 9 milliliters of peripheral blood, collected into EDTA-treated Vacutainer tubes. Ficoll-Paque density-gradient centrifugation was used to isolate PBMCs, with at least 6 million per sample. Total RNA was extracted from PBMCs with Trizol reagent, with at least 5 micrograms obtained per sample. Naive CD45RAhigh/CD27high T cell percentages were measured by flow cytometry on a PBMC aliquot from every donor. These data are also associated with another study on T cells of mothers and their children. Per the second study: Donors were nine systemically healthy Caucasian individuals: three mothers and their six children. cDNA synthesis consumed the entire amount of extracted RNA, loaded at 1.5 ug RNA in each 15 ul reaction. In the second PCR, the M1S primer added sample barcodes and 2-4 random nucleotides. Over 9.5 million TCR beta CDR3 reads were obtained for each mother, and 2.5 million to 3 million reads were obtained for each child. Thymic selection shapes the output of TCR recombination in a similar way in related and unrelated pairs, and inherited differences have a minor effect. Normalized repertoire overlap was always slightly but never significantly higher in related than unrelated mother-child pairs. No persistent microchimeric T cell clones were found, with a detection sensitivity of roughly 100 clones per million clonotypes. To look for features that set related mother-child pairs apart from unrelated individuals, the researchers ran deep NGS to compare the TCR beta repertoires of mothers and children. On average, the children were 11 +/- 4 years old, while the mothers were approximately 41 +/- 4 years old. After adapter ligation with NEBNext reagents, the libraries were sequenced on Illumina HiSeq 2000 with 100+100 nt paired-end reads. To avoid cross-contamination, the mother libraries and the child libraries were prepared a month apart and sequenced in separate runs. For each donor, between about 450,000 and 2,300,000 distinct TCR beta clonotypes were identified. Naive TCR beta clonotypes were estimated from low-frequency clonotypes matched to each donor's FACS-determined naive share, without sorting.

Sequencing used blood. This receptor was obtained from a woman aged 35 to 49 in good health. The V and J genes are TRBV29-1 and TRBJ1-2, with 8 bases in between that match TRBD1. The CDR3 protein sequence reads: CSVEADRVAFGVYGYTF. The nucleotides read TGCAGCGTTGAAGCGGACAGGGTCGCTTTCGGGGTCTATGGCTACACCTTC.